The 23 T cell receptor beta chains below come from one sample, sequenced in a study of blood T cell repertoires in COVID-19. Profiling relied on immunoSEQ multiplex PCR, and the TCRdb table lists in-frame clones only, not all of them. This sample has under 300,000 clones, with approximately 88% found just once. Sequencing was performed on PBMCs or T cells enriched from blood (not recorded which). Source of these receptors: a woman aged 40 to 50 who had been exposed to COVID-19.

In this sample, this clone turned up once. The chain links TRBV15 to TRBJ1-4; unclear D gene. Germline V lookup: CDR1 LNHNV, CDR2 YYDKDF (reference sequence). CDR3 length: 13 residues. V was trimmed by 8 bases and J by 2 bases, leaving 9 bases between them. The chain's CDR3 is CATSGVTNEKLFF. The CDR3 bases are TGTGCCACCTCGGGAGTGACTAATGAAAAACTGTTTTTT.

About this clone: Sequence at one end of the junction differs from germline and may be a read error. The same CDR3 is also encoded by other DNA sequences in this sample. The V gene is TRBV5-1, the J gene TRBJ2-1; TRBD2 agrees at 11 bases. Germline V CDR1 and CDR2: SGHRS, YFSETQ. The CDR3 covers 15 residues. The CDR3 protein is CASSTLAGGINEQFF. The CDR3 bases are TGTGCCAGCAGCACGCTAGCGGGAGGTATCAATGAGCAGTTCTTC. The full variable domain, its missing parts supplied by reference TRBV5-1 and TRBJ2-1, is KAGVTQTPRYLIKTRGQQVTLSCSPISGHRSVSWYQQTPGQGLQFLFEYFSETQRNKGNFPGRFSGRQFSNSRSEMNVSTLELGDSALYLCASSTLAGGINEQFFGPGTRLTVL.

This chain links TRBV28 with TRBJ1-1; 8 bases map to TRBD1. CDR3 length: 15 amino acids. CDR1 and CDR2 from the germline V gene are MDHEN and SYDVKM. V lost 8 bases to trimming and J lost 4 bases; unmatched junction nucleotides: 12. Here the CDR3 DNA reads TGTGCCAGCGGGGACTTACAGGGGGTAGGCACTGAAGCTTTCTTT. This gives the protein CASGDLQGVGTEAFF. The full variable domain, rest sourced from reference TRBV28 and TRBJ1-1, is DVKVTQSSRYLVKRTGEKVFLECVQDMDHENMFWYRQDPGLGLRLIYFSYDVKMKEKGDIPEGYSVSREKKERFSLILESASTNQTSMYLCASGDLQGVGTEAFFGQGTRLTVV.

The gene calls are TRBV7-2 and TRBJ1-5; the D is unclear. CDR3 length equals 15 residues. Trimming took off 1 base at V and 0 bases at J, with 7 bases between the two ends. Germline V CDR1 and CDR2: SGHTA, FQGNSA. DNA of the CDR3: TGTGCCAGCAGCTTAGACAGCCTTAGCAATCAGCCCCAGCATTTT. This translates into CASSLDSLSNQPQHF.

This chain joins TRBV18 and TRBJ1-2; D possibly corresponds to TRBD1 (6 bases). Trimming took 5 bases from V and 2 from J, leaving 15 bases between them. The CDR3 is 15 residues long. Germline CDR1 KGHSH, CDR2 LQKENI. The CDR3 loop is CASSSNGQRNYGYTF. The CDR3, as DNA: TGTGCCAGCTCATCGAATGGACAGAGAAACTATGGCTACACCTTC. Looking up the rest from reference TRBV18 and TRBJ1-2 gives the full variable domain: NAGVMQNPRHLVRRRGQEARLRCSPMKGHSHVYWYRQLPEEGLKFMVYLQKENIIDESGMPKERFSAEFPKEGPSILRIQQVVRGDSAAYFCASSSNGQRNYGYTFGSGTRLTVV.

This clone was seen only a few times. The chain recombines TRBV7-2 with TRBJ1-6, with TRBD1 as a possible D gene (5 bases). The CDR3 totals 15 residues. Germline CDR1 and CDR2: SGHTA and FQGNSA. Trimming took off 0 bases at V and 9 bases at J, with 12 bases between the two ends. CDR3 nucleotide sequence: TGTGCCAGCAGCTTAGCGACGGGGGGGGGTTCACCCCTCCACTTT. Translating gives CASSLATGGGSPLHF.

This sequence joins TRBV25-1 and TRBJ2-6; D call uncertain. Germline V lookup: CDR1 MGHDK, CDR2 SYGVNS. CDR3 length equals 14 residues. Trimming cost V 3 bases and J 2 bases, with 5 bases left between them. The CDR3 DNA is TGTGCCAGCAGTGATCCTGCTGGGGCCAACGTCCTGACTTTC. This gives the protein CASSDPAGANVLTF. The full variable domain, its missing parts supplied by reference TRBV25-1 and TRBJ2-6, is EADIYQTPRYLVIGTGKKITLECSQTMGHDKMYWYQQDPGMELHLIHYSYGVNSTEKGDLSSESTVSRIRTEHFPLTLESARPSHTSQYLCASSDPAGANVLTFGAGSRLTVL.

V usage is TRBV9 and J usage is TRBJ2-2; 7 bases are shared with TRBD1. Germline CDR1 SGDLS, CDR2 YYNGEE. This CDR3 comprises 12 residues. The V segment lost 4 bases and the J segment 6 bases; nucleotides outside the gene matches: 0. The CDR3 nucleotides read TGTGCCAGCAGCCAGGGGGCCGGGGAGCTGTTTTTT. Its protein is CASSQGAGELFF.

This CDR3 reads CASSIAARNTGELFF. The CDR3 DNA reads as TGTGCCAGCAGCATAGCAGCACGGAACACCGGGGAGCTGTTTTTT. V usage is TRBV7-3 and J usage is TRBJ2-2; unclear D gene. The germline V and J ends were trimmed by 5 bases and 1 base, with 11 bases remaining between them. CDR1 and CDR2 (germline): SGHTA, FQGTGA. The CDR3 has 15 residues.

The count of this clone is one. One end of the junction is discordant with germline, which a read error may explain. The rearrangement uses TRBV5-1 and TRBJ2-1; a possible D gene is TRBD2 (7 bases). There are 18 residues in the CDR3. CDR1 SGHRS and CDR2 YFSETQ come from the germline V gene. Written as DNA, the CDR3 is TGTGCCAGCAGCTTGGGCCCTAGACAAGCGGGAAGGGGGAATGAGCAGTTCTTC. Translated: CASSLGPRQAGRGNEQFF. Complete variable domain (other parts from reference TRBV5-1 and TRBJ2-1): KAGVTQTPRYLIKTRGQQVTLSCSPISGHRSVSWYQQTPGQGLQFLFEYFSETQRNKGNFPGRFSGRQFSNSRSEMNVSTLELGDSALYLCASSLGPRQAGRGNEQFFGPGTRLTVL.

This chain uses TRBV2 with TRBJ1-5; TRBD1 aligns across 10 bases. This CDR3 comprises 15 residues. The germline V gene encodes CDR1 SNHLY and CDR2 FYNNEI. Trimming removed 4 bases from V and 6 bases from J; junction bases left unmatched: 6. The DNA for the CDR3 is TGTGCCAGCAGTGCCTCGACAGGGGGCGGTCAGCCCCAGCATTTT. This encodes CASSASTGGGQPQHF.

The chain couples TRBV2 to TRBJ1-5; D not certain. The CDR3 consists of 15 residues. From germline, CDR1 is SNHLY and CDR2 FYNNEI. Trimming cost V 2 bases and J 3 bases, with 11 bases left between them. CDR3 residues: CASSELSSNNQPQHF. CDR3 DNA: TGTGCCAGCAGTGAACTGTCATCTAACAATCAGCCCCAGCATTTT. The complete variable domain, with remaining parts taken from reference TRBV2 and TRBJ1-5, reads EPEVTQTPSHQVTQMGQEVILRCVPISNHLYFYWYRQILGQKVEFLVSFYNNEISEKSEIFDDQFSVERPDGSNFTLKIRSTKLEDSAMYFCASSELSSNNQPQHFGDGTRLSIL.

Turning to this clone: Other DNA sequences in the same sample also yield this CDR3. The gene calls are TRBV25-1 and TRBJ1-1, with D perhaps TRBD1 (6 bases). The V gene lost 2 bases and the J gene lost 7 bases, with 8 bases spanning the gap. This CDR3 comprises 12 residues. Germline CDR1 and CDR2: MGHDK and SYGVNS. The CDR3 reads CASSEGRGEAFF. CDR3 DNA: TGTGCCAGCAGTGAAGGCAGGGGTGAAGCTTTCTTT.

J is TRBJ1-2 and V is TRBV7-9; no clear D. The CDR3 extends over 14 amino acids. Germline V CDR1 and CDR2: SEHNR, FQNEAQ (reference sequence). The V and J ends lost 1 base and 10 bases respectively, with 16 bases between them. The CDR3 coding sequence is TGTGCCAGCAGCTTAGAATGGCGGGGAGCCGACTACACCTTC. It encodes CASSLEWRGADYTF.

Of note for this clone: At one of its ends the junction is not consistent with the germline gene, which may arise from a read error. This chain links TRBV5-1 with TRBJ2-1, with D unresolved. The CDR3 totals 19 residues. Per germline, CDR1 SGHRS and CDR2 YFSETQ. The CDR3 nucleotides read TGTGCCAGCGCCCAGTTCCCTGGAAATTTCGGCGGTGTCGCAAATGAGCAGTTCTTC. Encoded protein: CASAQFPGNFGGVANEQFF.

This chain joins TRBV4-3 and TRBJ1-2, with a weak D call TRBD1 (5 bases). Trimming removed 6 bases at V and 3 bases at J, with 8 bases between. CDR3 size: 12 residues. Germline-derived CDR1 and CDR2 are LGHNA and YSLEER. Here the CDR3 DNA reads TGCGCCAGCAGTCGGGGGTACTATGGCTACACCTTC. Translated, it gives CASSRGYYGYTF.

This CDR3 reads CASRDRVRSQGKLFF. The CDR3 coding sequence is TGTGCCAGCAGGGACCGGGTCAGAAGTCAGGGAAAACTGTTTTTT. The chain carries TRBV2 and TRBJ1-4, with a weak D call TRBD1 (5 bases). This CDR3 has 15 amino acids. V lost 6 bases to trimming and J lost 10 bases, with 21 bases between them. Germline CDR1 SNHLY, CDR2 FYNNEI.

The J gene is TRBJ2-1, the V gene TRBV7-2; 9 positions agree with TRBD2. This CDR3 has 13 residues. V lost 5 bases to trimming and J lost 7 bases; unmatched junction nucleotides: 3. The germline CDR1 and CDR2 sequences are SGHTA and FQGNSA. In nucleotides, the CDR3 is TGTGCCAGCAGCCCAGCGGGGGGTAATGAGCAGTTCTTC. Its translation: CASSPAGGNEQFF.

This chain connects TRBV11-2 to TRBJ1-5; D is perhaps TRBD1 (5 bases). The CDR3 extends over 14 amino acids. The V end lost 3 bases, the J end lost 5 bases, and 11 bases lay between the germline ends. Germline loops: CDR1 SGHAT, CDR2 FQNNGV. CDR3 DNA sequence: TGTGCCAGCAGCTTTCGGGGGAGCGATCAGCCCCAGCATTTT. It encodes CASSFRGSDQPQHF.

The chain combines TRBV7-3 with TRBJ1-6; no clear D. CDR3 length equals 14 residues. Germline CDR1 SGHTA, CDR2 FQGTGA. Trimming took off 1 base at V and 5 bases at J, with 6 bases between the two ends. CDR3 loop: CASSLRRDNSPLHF. The CDR3, as DNA: TGTGCCAGCAGCTTAAGGCGGGATAATTCACCCCTCCACTTT.

The chain uses TRBV6-5 and TRBJ2-7, with a possible D match to TRBD1 (6 bases). The ends were cut back, 10 bases at V and 4 bases at J, with 11 bases in the middle. Germline assignment: CDR1 MNHEY and CDR2 SVGAGI. This CDR3 comprises 11 residues. The CDR3 nucleotides are TGTGCCACCTTACAGGGTTACGAGCAGTACGTC. It translates to CATLQGYEQYV.

V is TRBV28 and J is TRBJ1-5; D is possibly TRBD1 (6 bases). Trimming removed 7 bases from V and 13 bases from J, with 20 bases in between. The CDR3 runs to 13 residues. Germline V lookup: CDR1 MDHEN, CDR2 SYDVKM. This CDR3 reads CASTNPPTGGQHF. In nucleotides, the CDR3 is TGTGCCAGCACCAATCCCCCGACAGGTGGGCAGCATTTT. The full variable domain, in which reference TRBV28 and TRBJ1-5 provide the parts outside the CDR3, is DVKVTQSSRYLVKRTGEKVFLECVQDMDHENMFWYRQDPGLGLRLIYFSYDVKMKEKGDIPEGYSVSREKKERFSLILESASTNQTSMYLCASTNPPTGGQHFGDGTRLSIL.

This clone was detected once. The V call is TRBV11-2, the J call TRBJ2-7; no clear D gene. Germline assignment: CDR1 SGHAT and CDR2 FQNNGV. CDR3 size: 11 residues. The ends were cut back, 5 bases at V and 3 bases at J, with 5 bases in the middle. CDR3 protein: CASSPFYEQYF. The DNA of the CDR3 is TGTGCCAGCAGCCCTTTCTACGAGCAGTACTTC.